These 12 T cell receptor beta chains were sequenced from one sample in a study of T cells in tuberculosis. TCRdb's table, derived via immunoSEQ multiplex PCR, lists solely in-frame clones and lacks some. The sample holds 50,000 to 65,000 clones; over 75% are singletons and the top ten take about a fifth. After thawing and overnight rest, PBMC were stained with GMM-loaded CD1B tetramer, viability dye and anti-CD3 for sorting. C32 glucose monomycolate from Rhodococcus equi was loaded onto the CD1B tetramers. Specimen: CD1b-GMM tetramer-negative cells sorted from PBMCs. Receptors originate from an adult woman with latent tuberculosis.

The chain recombines TRBV12-2 with TRBJ2-7; whether TRBD1, the table's D call, matches the DNA was not checked. TRBV12-2 is a pseudogene locus. The CDR3 extends over 19 amino acids. The CDR3 region is CASRLVGGDRGPKSYEQYF. In DNA form, the CDR3 reads TGTGCAAGTCGCTTAGTTGGGGGTGACAGGGGGCCGAAGTCCTACGAGCAGTACTTC.

This chain connects TRBV5-1 to TRBJ2-3, with D possibly being TRBD2 (6 bases). V lost 3 bases and J lost 5, with 22 bases in between. The CDR3 is 17 amino acids. Germline V lookup: CDR1 SGHRS, CDR2 YFSETQ. This CDR3 is CASSYSVAERVRDTQYF. CDR3 coding DNA: TGCGCCAGCAGCTACTCGGTCGCAGAGCGGGTAAGAGATACGCAGTATTTT. Filled out from reference TRBV5-1 and TRBJ2-3, the complete variable domain reads KAGVTQTPRYLIKTRGQQVTLSCSPISGHRSVSWYQQTPGQGLQFLFEYFSETQRNKGNFPGRFSGRQFSNSRSEMNVSTLELGDSALYLCASSYSVAERVRDTQYFGPGTRLTVL.

The chain is built from TRBV7-2 and TRBJ2-1; D possibly corresponds to TRBD1 (6 bases). Trimming removed 2 bases at V and 7 bases at J, with 21 bases between. CDR1 SGHTA and CDR2 FQGNSA come from the germline V gene. This CDR3 comprises 17 residues. CDR3 sequence reads: CASSLRSASGVRNEQFF. The CDR3 nucleotides read TGTGCCAGCAGCTTAAGGTCTGCGTCAGGGGTCAGGAATGAGCAGTTCTTC. The variable domain in full, completed from reference TRBV7-2 and TRBJ2-1, reads GAGVSQSPSNKVTEKGKDVELRCDPISGHTALYWYRQSLGQGLEFLIYFQGNSAPDKSGLPSDRFSAERTGGSVSTLTIQRTQQEDSAVYLCASSLRSASGVRNEQFFGPGTRLTVL.

The chain carries TRBV5-8 and TRBJ2-1; tentative D call: TRBD2 (6 bases). V lost 3 bases and J 2 bases, leaving 15 bases between the germline ends. Germline assignment: CDR1 SGHTS and CDR2 YDEGEE. CDR3 size: 16 residues. The CDR3 sequence is CASSWGNSGTYNEQFF. As DNA, the CDR3 is TGTGCCAGCAGCTGGGGAAATAGCGGAACCTACAATGAGCAGTTCTTC.

This CDR3 reads CASGREGGYNEQFF. The DNA of the CDR3 is TGTGCCAGCGGGCGGGAGGGGGGCTACAATGAGCAGTTCTTC. The rearrangement links TRBV19 to TRBJ2-1, with 9 bases identical to TRBD2. CDR1 and CDR2 (germline): LNHDA, SQIVND (reference sequence). The CDR3 runs 14 residues. V was pared by 9 bases and J by 3 bases, with 6 bases of the junction left unmatched.

This clone was detected only once. The gene calls are TRBV11-3 and TRBJ2-5, with 13 bases matching TRBD2. Looked up from germline, CDR1 is SGHNT and CDR2 is YENEEA. With 4 bases clipped from V and 5 bases from J, the junction kept 4 bases outside the gene matches. The CDR3 contains 15 residues. In nucleotides, the CDR3 is TGTGCCAGCAGCTACACTAGCGGGAGGGGGGAGACCCAGTACTTC. Residues: CASSYTSGRGETQYF.

The chain employs TRBV5-1 and TRBJ2-2; D might be TRBD2 (6 bases). Germline CDR1 SGHRS, CDR2 YFSETQ. This CDR3 is 15 amino acids long. Trimming took 0 bases from V and 8 from J, leaving 14 bases between them. CDR3 coding DNA: TGCGCCAGCAGCTTGGGAGGGACTCCCGTGGGGGAGCTGTTTTTT. Its protein product is CASSLGGTPVGELFF.

The chain joins TRBV27 to TRBJ2-2; 9 bases align to TRBD1. This CDR3 spans 14 amino acids. The germline gives CDR1 MNHEY, CDR2 SMNVEV (reference sequence). V trimming: 8 bases; J trimming: 0 bases; junction bases outside the gene matches: 1. The CDR3 sequence is CASWDRANTGELFF. The DNA of the CDR3 is TGTGCCAGCTGGGACAGGGCGAACACCGGGGAGCTGTTTTTT.

The chain links TRBV29-1 to TRBJ1-2, with D possibly matching TRBD1 (6 bases). CDR1 is SQVTM and CDR2 is ANQGSEA in the germline V gene. The CDR3 has 14 amino acids. Trimming took off 0 bases at V and 5 bases at J, with 13 bases between the two ends. The CDR3 region is CSVEEVRGAYGYTF. Written as DNA, the CDR3 is TGCAGCGTTGAAGAGGTCAGGGGAGCGTATGGCTACACCTTC. The entire variable domain, with the rest obtained from reference TRBV29-1 and TRBJ1-2, is as follows: SAVISQKPSRDICQRGTSLTIQCQVDSQVTMMFWYRQQPGQSLTLIATANQGSEATYESGFVIDKFPISRPNLTFSTLTVSNMSPEDSSIYLCSVEEVRGAYGYTFGSGTRLTVV.

In the case of this clone: In the same sample, other DNA sequences code for this CDR3. The CDR3 is CASSEALQGNYGYTF. Here the CDR3 DNA reads TGTGCCAGCAGTGAAGCGCTCCAGGGTAACTATGGCTACACCTTC. V gene TRBV6-1 combines with J gene TRBJ1-2, with D perhaps TRBD1 (5 bases). Looked up from germline, CDR1 is MNHNS and CDR2 is SASEGT. This CDR3 comprises 15 residues. The V end was cut by 0 bases, the J end by 1 base, with 9 bases between.

The CDR3 DNA follows: TGTGCCAGCAGTAAGACAGGGGCGACCTATGGCTACACCTTC. As protein: CASSKTGATYGYTF. The rearrangement joins TRBV6-5 to TRBJ1-2; TRBD1 aligns across 8 bases. This CDR3 is 14 amino acids long. The germline gives CDR1 MNHEY, CDR2 SVGAGI. V was clipped by 5 bases and J by 4 bases; unmatched bases: 6.

DNA of the CDR3: TGTGCCAGCAGCGAGTCAGGGGGCCCCTTAGGCTACACCTTC. Protein: CASSESGGPLGYTF. The chain couples TRBV5-5 to TRBJ1-2, with TRBD1 matching 8 bases. V dropped 4 bases and J dropped 8; count of bases not matched to a gene: 10. Germline assignment: CDR1 SGHKS and CDR2 YYEKEE (reference sequence). The CDR3 length is 14 residues.